The 27 T cell receptor beta chains below come from one sample, sequenced in a study of response to subunit inactivated influenza vaccine. TCRdb reprocessed the RT-PCR reads with MiXCR, giving one entry per CDR3 protein. The sample records approximately 500,000 distinct CDR3 sequences, over 10% being singletons. Specimen: PBMCs from blood, collected 40 to 50 days after vaccination. The receptors were gathered from a man aged 45-65 years who received an inactivated influenza vaccine.

This clonotype has at least ten counts. The V gene is TRBV5-1, the J gene TRBJ1-1, with 7 bases fitting TRBD1. Germline V gene lookup returns CDR1 SGHRS and CDR2 YFSETQ. V lost 0 bases, J lost 0 bases, and 2 bases stayed unmatched. The CDR3 sequence is 15 residues long. This chain's CDR3 is CASSLGTGMNTEAFF. CDR3 DNA sequence: TGCGCCAGCAGCTTGGGGACAGGCATGAACACTGAAGCTTTCTTT.

Notes on this clonotype: One end of the junction does not line up with germline, which may come from a read error. The chain recombines TRBV7-9 with TRBJ2-3; possible D gene TRBD1, 5 bases. This CDR3 region has 15 residues. Per germline, CDR1 SEHNR and CDR2 FQNEAQ (reference sequence). The CDR3 here is CASSSQGQGTDTEYF. DNA for the CDR3: TGTGCCAGCAGCTCCCAGGGTCAGGGCACAGATACGGAGTATTTT. The full variable domain, with the rest looked up from reference TRBV7-9 and TRBJ2-3, is DTGVSQNPRHKITKRGQNVTFRCDPISEHNRLYWYRQTLGQGPEFLTYFQNEAQLEKSRLLSDRFSAERPKGSFSTLEIQRTEQGDSAMYLCASSSQGQGTDTEYFGPGTRLTVL.

Only a few counts were recorded for this clonotype. J is TRBJ2-7 and V is TRBV9, with a tentative D call TRBD2 (6 bases). Trimming left V 0 bases short and J 7 bases short, with 14 bases between. Germline V CDR1 and CDR2: SGDLS, YYNGEE. This CDR3 region has 14 residues. As DNA, the CDR3 is TGTGCCAGCAGCGTAGGCCGGGACTGGAAAGAGCAGTACTTC. Its translation is CASSVGRDWKEQYF.

This clonotype turned up a few times. The V gene is TRBV7-2, the J gene TRBJ2-3, with 12 bases identical to TRBD2. The CDR3 has 15 amino acids. Germline-derived CDR1 and CDR2 are SGHTA and FQGNSA. Unmatched junction bases numbered 7, after V lost 10 bases and J lost 2 bases. The CDR3 DNA reads as TGTGCCATCGGCCCTAGCGGGGGGGCCACAGATACGCAGTATTTT. Protein sequence: CAIGPSGGATDTQYF.

Only a few counts were recorded for this clonotype. J is TRBJ2-1 and V is TRBV12-3 or TRBV12-4; 7 nucleotides line up with TRBD1. Losses at the gene ends were 3 bases for V and 7 bases for J; bases not matched to a gene: 3. The CDR3 is 13 amino acids. CDR3 in DNA: TGTGCCAGCAGTTTGCAGGGGGAGAATGAGCAGTTCTTC. Translation gives CASSLQGENEQFF.

This clonotype appeared many times. The chain is built from TRBV12-3 or TRBV12-4 and TRBJ1-2; no reliable D call. Trimming shortened V by 6 bases and J by 1 base, and 9 bases separated the two germline ends. The CDR3 has 13 residues. This CDR3 is CASSQDLNYGYTF. The CDR3 DNA reads as TGTGCCAGCAGCCAGGACCTTAACTATGGCTACACCTTC.

In the case of this clonotype: The final CDR3 position lacks the conserved phenylalanine or tryptophan, pointing to a likely read error. The V gene is TRBV12-3 or TRBV12-4, the J gene TRBJ2-1, with TRBD2 as a possible D gene (6 bases). V was pared by 6 bases and J by 7 bases, with 22 bases between. The CDR3 covers 16 residues. The CDR3 loop is CASRQARLGSSNEQFS. In DNA form, the CDR3 reads TGTGCCAGCAGGCAAGCCCGACTAGGAAGTAGTAATGAGCAGTTCTCA.

This clonotype came up a few times. This CDR3 is CASSFRNRGEQYF. CDR3 in DNA: TGTGCCAGCAGTTTTCGGAATCGGGGCGAGCAGTACTTC. This sequence joins TRBV28 and TRBJ2-7, with D possibly matching TRBD2 (5 bases). CDR1 MDHEN and CDR2 SYDVKM come from the germline V gene. V was pared by 3 bases and J by 6 bases, with 12 bases between. The CDR3 has 13 residues.

The chain has TRBV24-1 and TRBJ2-1, with 14 bases matching TRBD2. Germline loops: CDR1 KGHDR, CDR2 SFDVKD. Trimming took 3 bases from V and 8 from J; bases not matched to a gene: 11. CDR3 size: 18 residues. The CDR3 coding sequence is TGTGCCACCAGTGATGCTCCGGGACTAGCGGGAGTTATCGATGAGCAGTTCTTC. Translation: CATSDAPGLAGVIDEQFF.

This sequence joins TRBV20-1 and TRBJ2-1; 11 bases fit TRBD2. Trimming at V came to 4 bases and at J to 6 bases, leaving 2 bases not matched to a gene. Germline CDR1 is DFQATT and CDR2 is SNEGSKA (reference sequence). This CDR3 is 13 amino acids long. The CDR3 sequence: CSAKLAGANEQFF. CDR3 bases: TGCAGTGCTAAACTAGCGGGAGCCAATGAGCAGTTCTTC.

The chain recombines TRBV28 with TRBJ2-7, with 7 bases that match TRBD1. CDR3 length: 14 amino acids. Germline CDR1 reads MDHEN; CDR2 reads SYDVKM. Losses at the gene ends were 9 bases for V and 2 bases for J; bases not matched to a gene: 10. CDR3 amino acids: CASKITGTAYEQYF. CDR3 bases: TGTGCCAGTAAAATTACCGGGACAGCCTACGAGCAGTACTTC.

The chain combines TRBV7-2 with TRBJ2-1, with D possibly matching TRBD1 (6 bases). CDR1 is SGHTA, CDR2 FQGNSA, per germline. The CDR3 totals 15 residues. Trimming took off 5 bases at V and 0 bases at J, with 11 bases between the two ends. CDR3 protein: CASSLRTDSYNEQFF. CDR3 DNA: TGTGCCAGCAGCCTGAGGACAGACTCCTACAATGAGCAGTTCTTC.

This chain links TRBV20-1 with TRBJ2-1; 16 bases are a match to TRBD2. The CDR3 contains 16 residues. V was pared by 3 bases and J by 6 bases, with 5 bases of the junction left unmatched. Germline V CDR1 and CDR2: DFQATT, SNEGSKA (reference sequence). The CDR3 loop is CSARGTSGRAANEQFF. For the CDR3, the DNA is TGCAGTGCTAGGGGGACTAGCGGGAGGGCGGCCAATGAGCAGTTCTTC.

V gene TRBV5-5 combines with J gene TRBJ2-5; 8 nucleotides agree with TRBD1. J gave up 9 bases and V 5 bases, and 21 bases lay outside the gene matches. CDR1 and CDR2 from the germline V gene are SGHKS and YYEKEE (reference sequence). CDR3 length: 17 amino acids. The CDR3 nucleotides read TGTGCCAGCAGGGGTGGACTGAGAGACAGGGGTTTGGTGGCCCAGTACTTC. Protein product: CASRGGLRDRGLVAQYF. Filled out from reference TRBV5-5 and TRBJ2-5, the complete variable domain reads DAGVTQSPTHLIKTRGQQVTLRCSPISGHKSVSWYQQVLGQGPQFIFQYYEKEERGRGNFPDRFSARQFPNYSSELNVNALLLGDSALYLCASRGGLRDRGLVAQYFGPGTRLLVL.

In this sample, this clonotype turned up many times. J is TRBJ2-1 and V is TRBV12-3 or TRBV12-4; possibly TRBD2 for D (5 bases). The CDR3 spans 12 residues. V was trimmed by 8 bases and J by 1 base, leaving 6 bases between them. The CDR3 nucleotides are TGTGCCAGCGGGAGTTCCTACAATGAGCAGTTCTTC. Protein sequence: CASGSSYNEQFF.

The chain recombines TRBV9 with TRBJ1-6; D unresolved. Germline V gene sequence: CDR1 SGDLS, CDR2 YYNGEE. With 0 bases removed from V and 8 bases from J, the gap between germline ends came to 12 bases. This CDR3 spans 15 amino acids. Written as DNA, the CDR3 is TGTGCCAGCAGCGTAGACGGACCCCAGGATTCACCCCTCCACTTT. Translated, it gives CASSVDGPQDSPLHF.

Here the CDR3 DNA reads TGTGCCAGCAGTGAACAGGGAACCGGGTCGCACCACAATGGGGATTTCTTC. Encoded protein: CASSEQGTGSHHNGDFF. The chain couples TRBV2 to TRBJ2-1; D might be TRBD1 (5 bases). There are 17 residues in the CDR3. The V end was cut by 2 bases, the J end by 16 bases, with 30 bases between. The germline V gene encodes CDR1 SNHLY and CDR2 FYNNEI.

This clonotype was seen more than once but under ten times. The genes are TRBV24-1 and TRBJ2-1, with D uncertain. This CDR3 comprises 14 residues. Trimming shortened V by 6 bases and J by 6 bases, and 14 bases separated the two germline ends. Germline CDR1 is KGHDR and CDR2 is SFDVKD. The chain's CDR3 is CATSPTGSINEQFF. Here the CDR3 DNA reads TGTGCCACCAGTCCGACTGGGTCGATCAATGAGCAGTTCTTC.

This clonotype was found a few times. The chain recombines TRBV6-1 with TRBJ2-5; TRBD2 matches at 9 bases. There are 12 residues in the CDR3. Germline CDR1 is MNHNS and CDR2 is SASEGT. The junction had 6 bases not matched to a gene; V was cut back by 10 bases and J by 6 bases. The CDR3 nucleotides read TGTGCCACCGCGGGGGGGGGTAAGACCCAGTACTTC. This codes for CATAGGGKTQYF.

This clonotype was counted ten times or more. This chain uses TRBV7-8 with TRBJ2-3, with D unresolved. CDR3 size: 14 residues. The V and J ends lost 5 bases and 4 bases respectively, with 13 bases between them. Germline values: CDR1 SGHVS, CDR2 FQNEAQ. CDR3 loop: CASSATPWADTQYF. The CDR3 DNA follows: TGTGCCAGCAGCGCGACTCCGTGGGCAGATACGCAGTATTTT.

The V gene is TRBV5-1, the J gene TRBJ2-3; TRBD2 matches at 8 bases. The CDR3 contains 15 residues. After removal of 3 bases from V and 6 bases from J, the junction contained 9 bases not matched to a gene. Germline V CDR1 and CDR2: SGHRS, YFSETQ. The CDR3 nucleotides are TGCGCCAGCAGCTCGGGTAGCGGGGAGTCGGATACGCAGTATTTT. The encoded protein is CASSSGSGESDTQYF.

The chain carries TRBV11-1 and TRBJ2-2; the match to TRBD1 covers 12 bases. CDR3 size: 15 residues. The V and J ends lost 5 bases and 10 bases, in that order; junction bases with no gene match: 8. Looked up from germline, CDR1 is SGHAT and CDR2 is FQDESV (reference sequence). CDR3 DNA: TGTGCCAGCAGCCCCGGGACAGGGGGCTTCGTGGAGCTGTTTTTT. Residues: CASSPGTGGFVELFF.

The gene calls are TRBV28 and TRBJ2-5, with D perhaps being TRBD1 or TRBD2 (5 bases each). The CDR3 has 14 residues. Germline CDR1 and CDR2: MDHEN and SYDVKM. V was cut by 6 bases and J by 2 bases, with 13 bases left in between. CDR3 sequence reads: CASRAPGPQETQYF. The CDR3 DNA reads TGTGCCAGCAGGGCTCCGGGGCCTCAAGAGACCCAGTACTTC.

The sample holds a few counts of this clonotype. The chain joins TRBV12-3 or TRBV12-4 to TRBJ2-7, with TRBD1 matching over 8 bases. V was clipped by 4 bases and J by 6 bases; unmatched bases: 5. The CDR3 spans 13 residues. CDR3 sequence (DNA): TGTGCCAGCAGTTCGAGTACAGGGGGCGAGCAGTACTTC. It yields the protein CASSSSTGGEQYF.

The chain links TRBV14 to TRBJ2-1; D call uncertain. Germline-derived CDR1 and CDR2 are SGHDN and FVKESK. This CDR3 has 13 amino acids. The germline V and J ends were trimmed by 5 bases and 9 bases, with 14 bases remaining between them. Written as DNA, the CDR3 is TGTGCCAGCAGCTTGACCCGTACGGGTGAGCAGTTCTTC. Translated, it gives CASSLTRTGEQFF. Supplemented by reference TRBV14 and TRBJ2-1, the full variable domain reads EAGVTQFPSHSVIEKGQTVTLRCDPISGHDNLYWYRRVMGKEIKFLLHFVKESKQDESGMPNNRFLAERTGGTYSTLKVQPAELEDSGVYFCASSLTRTGEQFFGPGTRLTVL.

This clonotype was counted a few times. This chain links TRBV11-2 with TRBJ1-2; TRBD1 matches at 7 bases. The V and J ends lost 2 bases and 4 bases, in that order; junction bases with no gene match: 4. Germline assignment: CDR1 SGHAT and CDR2 FQNNGV. The CDR3 is 14 amino acids. Written as DNA, the CDR3 is TGTGCCAGCAGCTTATCCGGGACAGTCTATGGCTACACCTTC. As protein: CASSLSGTVYGYTF.

The rearrangement links TRBV6-6 to TRBJ2-7; TRBD1 is a possible D gene (6 bases). V gave up 6 bases and J gave up 6 bases, with 12 bases separating them. CDR3 length: 12 residues. The germline V gene has CDR1 MNHNY and CDR2 SVGAGI (reference sequence). CDR3 coding DNA: TGTGCCAGCAGCAGACAGGTTTTCGAGCAGTACTTC. Amino acids: CASSRQVFEQYF.